The text below deals with one T cell receptor (beta chain). Antigen unknown. Primers: 60 Vbeta forward and 13 Jbeta reverse. Libraries were prepared by immunoSEQ multiplex PCR; TCRdb keeps only in-frame clonotypes and omits some of them. Among about 180,000 clones listed, 77% were seen once. The germline gives CDR1 SGHTA, CDR2 FQGNSA. After removal of 2 bases from V and 5 bases from J, the junction contained 3 bases not matched to a gene. The CDR3 is made up of 15 amino acids. The data were taken from a study of cytomegalovirus exposure and HLA in healthy donors. Study-wide results and caveats: Presence/absence analysis assumed near-uniform sequencing depth across donors. TRBV6-2, TRBV6-3 and some other V segments were excluded as indistinguishable. About 90% or about 30% of the time was how often most TCR beta V segments were productive, according to an earlier analysis.

The source is a woman aged 55-70 years in good health and CMV-seropositive. Sequenced: PBMCs. This sequence joins TRBV7-2 and TRBJ2-1, with 10 nucleotides matching TRBD2. CDR3 loop: CASSLLAGENNEQFF. DNA of the CDR3: TGTGCCAGCAGCTTACTAGCGGGAGAGAACAATGAGCAGTTCTTC.